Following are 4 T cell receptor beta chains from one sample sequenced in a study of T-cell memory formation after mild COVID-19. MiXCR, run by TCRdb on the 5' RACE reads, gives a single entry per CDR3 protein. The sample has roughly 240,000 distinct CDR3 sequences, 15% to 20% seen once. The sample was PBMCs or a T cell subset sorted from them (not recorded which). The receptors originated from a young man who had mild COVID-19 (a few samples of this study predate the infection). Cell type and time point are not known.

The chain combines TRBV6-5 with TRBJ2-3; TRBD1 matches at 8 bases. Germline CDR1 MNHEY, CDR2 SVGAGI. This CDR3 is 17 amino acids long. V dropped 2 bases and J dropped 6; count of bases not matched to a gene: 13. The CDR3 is CASSYQNLDRDADTQYF. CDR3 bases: TGTGCCAGCAGTTACCAAAACTTGGACAGGGATGCCGATACGCAGTATTTT.

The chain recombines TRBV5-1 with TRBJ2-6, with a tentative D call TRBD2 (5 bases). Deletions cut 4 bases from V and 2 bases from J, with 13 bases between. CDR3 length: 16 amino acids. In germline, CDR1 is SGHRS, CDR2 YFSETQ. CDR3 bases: TGCGCCAGCAGCATCGGACTGCCGACTGGGGCCAACGTCCTGACTTTC. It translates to CASSIGLPTGANVLTF.

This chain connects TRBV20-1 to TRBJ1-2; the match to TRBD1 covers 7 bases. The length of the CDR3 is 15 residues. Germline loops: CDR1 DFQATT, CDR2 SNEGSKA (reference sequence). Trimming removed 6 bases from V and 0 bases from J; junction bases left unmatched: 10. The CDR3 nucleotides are TGCAGTGCAAGCTCAGAGGGGGCGTCTAACTATGGCTACACCTTC. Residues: CSASSEGASNYGYTF.

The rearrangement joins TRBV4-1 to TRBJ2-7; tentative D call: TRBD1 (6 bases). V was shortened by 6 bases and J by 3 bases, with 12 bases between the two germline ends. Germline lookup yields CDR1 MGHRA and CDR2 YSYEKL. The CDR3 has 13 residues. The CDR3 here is CASRAPDSYEQYF. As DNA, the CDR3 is TGCGCCAGCAGGGCCCCGGACAGCTACGAGCAGTACTTC.